The clone carrying this T cell receptor (beta chain) was recorded at least ten times. The antigen is undetermined. Germline-derived CDR1 and CDR2 are SGHTA and FQGNSA. This CDR3 region has 16 residues. V was pared by 2 bases and J by 1 base, with 14 bases between. The data stem from a study of T cells in Graves' hyperthyroidism and ophthalmopathy. The PBMCs studied were ones that came from around 10 ml fresh peripheral blood. Study observations and caveats: Most thyroid-expanded clonotypes above 0.001 were also found in blood. Progression to ophthalmopathy was predicted a median of about six months early.

From RNA transcripts, TCR beta CDR3 regions were amplified. First-round RT-PCR of the TCR CDR3 relied on the HTBI primer set. TCRdb used MiXCR to reprocess the multiplex PCR reads, holding one entry per CDR3 protein. The sample consists of 500,000 to 650,000 distinct CDR3 sequences, 15% to 20% of them appearing once. The sequence was obtained from a man aged 35 to 55 with Graves' ophthalmopathy. The genes are TRBV7-2 and TRBJ2-5, with D perhaps TRBD2 (6 bases). Sequencing was carried out using blood. CDR3 in DNA: TGTGCCAGCAGCTTACGATGGGCGGGGAGCCAAGAGACCCAGTACTTC. Amino acids: CASSLRWAGSQETQYF. Together with reference TRBV7-2 and TRBJ2-5, the CDR3 gives the full variable domain: GAGVSQSPSNKVTEKGKDVELRCDPISGHTALYWYRQSLGQGLEFLIYFQGNSAPDKSGLPSDRFSAERTGGSVSTLTIQRTQQEDSAVYLCASSLRWAGSQETQYFGPGTRLLVL.